This passage covers 29 T cell receptor beta chains from one sample sequenced in a study of T cell responses to AZD1222 COVID-19 vaccine. TCRdb keeps only in-frame clones here, not all; method: immunoSEQ multiplex PCR. This table has approximately 100,000 clones, around nine tenths appearing once. Sample: peripheral blood, taken 28 days after the second AZD1222 dose. Source of these receptors: an adult who received the AZD1222 COVID-19 vaccine.

The DNA for the CDR3 is TGTGCCAGCAGTTACTCGCGGCTCGGGGGCACTGAAGCTTTCTTT. As protein: CASSYSRLGGTEAFF. The chain employs TRBV6-5 and TRBJ1-1, with D possibly matching TRBD1 (5 bases). The germline V gene has CDR1 MNHEY and CDR2 SVGAGI. Trimming shortened V by 0 bases and J by 4 bases, and 12 bases separated the two germline ends. The CDR3 is 15 amino acids.

The chain employs TRBV10-2 and TRBJ1-4; D might be TRBD1 (6 bases). CDR1 is WSHSY and CDR2 is SAAADI in the germline V gene. This CDR3 has 14 amino acids. V dropped 11 bases and J dropped 7 bases, with 20 bases sitting between them. As DNA, the CDR3 is TGCGCCTCCTCAGCTGCCGGGGGCGGTGAAAAACTGTTTTTT. Encoded protein: CASSAAGGGEKLFF.

This chain links TRBV6-5 with TRBJ2-1; 8 nucleotides line up with TRBD1. The CDR3 totals 14 residues. The junction had 10 bases not matched to a gene; V was cut back by 7 bases and J by 8 bases. Germline lookup yields CDR1 MNHEY and CDR2 SVGAGI. The CDR3 coding sequence is TGTGCCAGCACCGAAGGCAGGGGGCTTGATGAGCAGTTCTTC. It specifies CASTEGRGLDEQFF.

This rearrangement joins TRBV11-3 to TRBJ2-7; possible D gene TRBD2, 5 bases. CDR1 is SGHNT, CDR2 YENEEA, per germline. CDR3 length equals 13 residues. Trimming pared 3 bases from V and 0 bases from J, leaving 6 bases between. The chain's CDR3 is CASSFGDSYEQYF. The CDR3, as DNA: TGTGCCAGCAGCTTCGGGGACTCCTACGAGCAGTACTTC.

This clone came up a few times. J is TRBJ2-7 and V is TRBV27; TRBD1 matches at 9 bases. V lost 5 bases, J lost 4 bases, and 6 bases stayed unmatched. The germline V gene encodes CDR1 MNHEY and CDR2 SMNVEV (reference sequence). CDR3 length equals 14 residues. CDR3: CASSLYRGQYEQYF. CDR3 DNA sequence: TGTGCCAGCAGTCTATACAGGGGGCAATACGAGCAGTACTTC.

The rearrangement uses TRBV19 and TRBJ1-2; 9 bases line up with TRBD1. This CDR3 spans 12 amino acids. V dropped 7 bases and J dropped 6; count of bases not matched to a gene: 3. Germline CDR1 reads LNHDA; CDR2 reads SQIVND (reference sequence). The CDR3 here is CASTRDRDGYTF. DNA for the CDR3: TGTGCCAGTACCAGGGACAGGGATGGCTACACCTTC.

The chain carries TRBV6-2 or TRBV6-3 and TRBJ1-5; D not certain. V was clipped by 0 bases and J by 7 bases, with 7 bases between them. The germline V gene has CDR1 MNHEY and CDR2 SVGEGT. This CDR3 contains 13 residues. This CDR3 reads CASSYSGRQPQHF. The DNA of the CDR3 is TGTGCCAGCAGTTACTCGGGTCGGCAGCCCCAGCATTTT.

The chain recombines TRBV28 with TRBJ1-2; D is ambiguous. There are 14 residues in the CDR3. In germline, CDR1 is MDHEN, CDR2 SYDVKM. Trimming shortened V by 6 bases and J by 3 bases, and 14 bases separated the two germline ends. In DNA form, the CDR3 reads TGTGCCAGCAGCAAATCGGGGTTACACTATGGCTACACCTTC. Protein sequence: CASSKSGLHYGYTF.

V usage is TRBV19 and J usage is TRBJ2-2; TRBD2 matches at 8 bases. The CDR3 sequence is 15 residues long. Germline assignment: CDR1 LNHDA and CDR2 SQIVND (reference sequence). V dropped 5 bases and J dropped 4; count of bases not matched to a gene: 6. The CDR3 sequence: CASSSGGRITGELFF. The CDR3 nucleotides are TGTGCCAGTAGTTCGGGGGGGCGAATCACCGGGGAGCTGTTTTTT.

There are a few counts of this clone. The chain couples TRBV10-1 to TRBJ1-6; D is uncertain. The CDR3 extends over 13 amino acids. The V gene lost 4 bases and the J gene lost 14 bases, with 15 bases spanning the gap. Germline-derived CDR1 and CDR2 are WNHNN and SYGVQD (reference sequence). CDR3 residues: CASSGTTGSSLHF. DNA for the CDR3: TGCGCCAGCAGTGGGACGACCGGGTCATCCCTCCACTTT.

V and J are TRBV7-5 and TRBJ1-2; TRBD1 is the table's D call and was not checked against the DNA. TRBV7-5 is an annotated pseudogene. This CDR3 comprises 16 residues. This CDR3 reads CARSLLPRQGSGGYTF. The CDR3 coding sequence is TGTGCCAGAAGCTTACTTCCGCGGCAGGGATCGGGTGGCTACACCTTC.

The chain couples TRBV6-4 to TRBJ2-1; the match to TRBD2 covers 10 bases. Germline assignment: CDR1 MRHNA and CDR2 SNTAGT. The V segment lost 2 bases and the J segment 1 base; nucleotides outside the gene matches: 5. The CDR3 is made up of 17 amino acids. Written as DNA, the CDR3 is TGTGCCAGCAGTGACATCCCAGCGGGGGGGTCCTACAATGAGCAGTTCTTC. Encoded protein: CASSDIPAGGSYNEQFF.

The chain has TRBV10-3 and TRBJ2-7; no firm D call. CDR3 length: 14 residues. The germline V gene encodes CDR1 ENHRY and CDR2 SYGVKD. V was trimmed by 4 bases and J by 2 bases, leaving 12 bases between them. The CDR3 region has the DNA TGTGCCATCAGTGGGGTGACGGCTGCCTACGAGCAGTACTTC. Its protein is CAISGVTAAYEQYF.

This chain links TRBV3-1 (or the pseudogene TRBV3-2) with TRBJ2-7; TRBD1 agrees at 9 bases. This CDR3 is 15 amino acids long. V was clipped by 4 bases and J by 1 base; unmatched bases: 5. CDR1 and CDR2 from the germline V gene are LGHDT and YNNKEL (reference sequence). CDR3 sequence (DNA): TGTGCCAGCAGCCTGGACAGGGGATTATCCTACGAGCAGTACTTC. It specifies CASSLDRGLSYEQYF.

This chain uses TRBV28 with TRBJ1-2, with TRBD1 matching 9 bases. The CDR3 has 13 amino acids. Germline V lookup: CDR1 MDHEN, CDR2 SYDVKM. V dropped 6 bases and J dropped 7; count of bases not matched to a gene: 6. This CDR3 reads CASRGGTGTGYTF. The CDR3 DNA reads as TGTGCCAGCAGGGGTGGGACAGGGACTGGCTACACCTTC.

V is TRBV29-1 and J is TRBJ1-1; 9 bases are a match to TRBD1. The CDR3 runs 13 residues. Germline trimming cut 7 bases from V and 6 bases from J; bases unmatched to any gene: 9. In germline, CDR1 is SQVTM, CDR2 ANQGSEA. The CDR3 bases are TGCAGCGCCCGTGGACGGGACAGGGCTGAAGCTTTCTTT. It yields the protein CSARGRDRAEAFF.

The CDR3 loop reads CASSHFVGGLNYEQYF. The CDR3, as DNA: TGTGCCAGCAGCCATTTCGTCGGGGGTTTAAACTACGAGCAGTACTTC. This chain links TRBV3-1 (or the pseudogene TRBV3-2) with TRBJ2-7; D possibly corresponds to TRBD2 (6 bases). The CDR3 covers 16 residues. V dropped 3 bases and J dropped 3 bases, with 18 bases sitting between them. Germline V gives CDR1 LGHDT, CDR2 YNNKEL (reference sequence).

The J gene is TRBJ2-1, the V gene TRBV6-4; a weak D match, TRBD2 (5 bases). The CDR3 extends over 12 amino acids. V lost 9 bases to trimming and J lost 4 bases, with 10 bases between them. Germline V gene data show CDR1 as MRHNA and CDR2 as SNTAGT. The CDR3 DNA sequence: TGTGCCAGGTACACTAGTTACAATGAGCAGTTCTTC. It translates to CARYTSYNEQFF.

The chain has TRBV15 and TRBJ1-3; unclear D gene. V lost 4 bases and J lost 7, with 11 bases in between. The CDR3 loop spans 13 amino acids. The V gene's germline CDR1 is LNHNV and CDR2 YYDKDF (reference sequence). Written as DNA, the CDR3 is TGTGCCACCAGCACCGGAGGGTCCAACACCATATATTTT. Its protein is CATSTGGSNTIYF.

V is TRBV4-3 and J is TRBJ1-4; the match to TRBD1 covers 11 bases. Germline V gives CDR1 LGHNA, CDR2 YSLEER. The CDR3 totals 16 residues. V was pared by 1 base and J by 4 bases, with 2 bases of the junction left unmatched. The DNA for the CDR3 is TGCGCCAGCAGCCAAGGGGACAGGGGGAATAATGAAAAACTGTTTTTT. Translating it yields CASSQGDRGNNEKLFF.

V is TRBV7-2 and J is TRBJ1-6; D is unresolved. Looked up from germline, CDR1 is SGHTA and CDR2 is FQGNSA. V dropped 1 base and J dropped 13 bases, with 8 bases sitting between them. The length of the CDR3 is 12 residues. Here the CDR3 reads CASSLVSFPLHF. In nucleotides, the CDR3 is TGTGCCAGCAGCTTAGTGTCCTTCCCCCTCCACTTT.

The V gene is TRBV7-3, the J gene TRBJ1-1; D might be TRBD1 (6 bases). The CDR3 consists of 13 residues. From germline, CDR1 is SGHTA and CDR2 FQGTGA. The V and J ends lost 7 bases and 7 bases respectively, with 16 bases between them. The CDR3 nucleotides read TGTGCCAGCAAGGGCAGGGGTTGGGATGAAGCTTTCTTT. Translation: CASKGRGWDEAFF.

The V call is TRBV5-4, the J call TRBJ2-1; possibly TRBD1 or TRBD2 for D (5 bases each). There are 14 residues in the CDR3. Trimming took off 3 bases at V and 7 bases at J, with 14 bases between the two ends. Germline CDR1 SGHNT, CDR2 YYREEE (reference sequence). As DNA, the CDR3 is TGTGCCAGCAGCTCGGGACCGGCCGCGAATGAGCAGTTCTTC. Amino acids: CASSSGPAANEQFF.

The chain employs TRBV6-2 or TRBV6-3 and TRBJ1-3, with no clear D. V was pared by 5 bases and J by 2 bases, with 7 bases between. There are 13 residues in the CDR3. The germline CDR1 and CDR2 sequences are MNHEY and SVGEGT. The CDR3 here is CASSRMPGNTIYF. CDR3 nucleotides: TGTGCCAGCAGTCGGATGCCTGGAAACACCATATATTTT.

J is TRBJ1-4 and V is TRBV19; weak D call: TRBD1 (5 bases). Germline V CDR1 and CDR2: LNHDA, SQIVND (reference sequence). Trimming took off 5 bases at V and 8 bases at J, with 12 bases between the two ends. The CDR3 is 13 amino acids. The CDR3: CASSALRGEKLFF. The CDR3 DNA sequence: TGTGCCAGTAGTGCCCTCCGGGGGGAAAAACTGTTTTTT.

The chain carries TRBV11-2 and TRBJ2-7, with 8 positions matching TRBD2. The V and J ends lost 3 bases and 3 bases, in that order; junction bases with no gene match: 4. The CDR3 runs to 14 residues. The V gene's germline CDR1 is SGHAT and CDR2 FQNNGV. CDR3 loop: CASSFSGAFYEQYF. The CDR3 DNA reads TGTGCCAGCAGCTTTAGCGGGGCCTTCTACGAGCAGTACTTC.

This chain connects TRBV11-2 to TRBJ2-3; 8 bases line up with TRBD2. The V and J ends lost 5 bases and 2 bases, in that order; junction bases with no gene match: 9. The CDR3 sequence is 16 residues long. From germline, CDR1 is SGHAT and CDR2 FQNNGV. The CDR3 loop reads CASSRGGGGPTDTQYF. The CDR3 nucleotides are TGTGCCAGCAGCCGGGGTGGCGGGGGGCCCACAGATACGCAGTATTTT.

This clone was seen only once. V and J are TRBV2 and TRBJ1-5; D is uncertain. CDR3 length equals 13 residues. V was cut by 1 base and J by 7 bases, with 8 bases left in between. CDR1 is SNHLY and CDR2 is FYNNEI in the germline V gene. CDR3 in amino acids: CASSEDLGQPQHF. The CDR3 nucleotides are TGTGCCAGCAGTGAAGATCTCGGCCAGCCCCAGCATTTT.

This clone was detected a few times. Different DNA sequences within this sample yield the same CDR3. The chain uses TRBV7-2 and TRBJ1-1; D is ambiguous. CDR3 length equals 13 residues. V was cut by 5 bases and J by 0 bases, with 7 bases left in between. Germline loops: CDR1 SGHTA, CDR2 FQGNSA. CDR3 coding DNA: TGTGCCAGCAGCCCAGGCATGAACACTGAAGCTTTCTTT. Residues: CASSPGMNTEAFF.